The 4 T cell receptor beta chains in this list originate from one sample, sequenced in a study of cytomegalovirus exposure and HLA in healthy donors. TCRdb's table, derived via immunoSEQ multiplex PCR, lists solely in-frame clones and lacks some. The sample lists roughly 310,000 clones, roughly 86% occurring once. The sequenced sample consisted of PBMCs. Receptors originate from a man aged 30 to 45 in good health and CMV-seronegative.

The table lists this clone with a count of one. The chain recombines TRBV30 with TRBJ1-2, with D maybe TRBD1 (6 bases). Germline-derived CDR1 and CDR2 are GTSNPN and SVGIG (reference sequence). The CDR3 is 14 residues long. V was clipped by 3 bases and J by 2 bases, with 13 bases between them. CDR3 DNA sequence: TGTGCCTGGAGGGGCTGGACAGCGAACTATGGCTACACCTTC. Its protein is CAWRGWTANYGYTF.

This chain uses TRBV5-6 with TRBJ1-4; D gene uncertain. In germline, CDR1 is SGHDT, CDR2 YYEEEE. Trimming cost V 4 bases and J 0 bases, with 10 bases left between them. The CDR3 loop spans 15 amino acids. The DNA for the CDR3 is TGTGCCAGCAGCAAAACACGATCAACTAATGAAAAACTGTTTTTT. The encoded protein is CASSKTRSTNEKLFF.

The chain combines TRBV5-1 with TRBJ1-2; D is perhaps TRBD1 (5 bases). The CDR3 has 14 amino acids. Trimming stripped 0 bases from V and 7 bases from J, with 13 bases between. Germline CDR1 and CDR2: SGHRS and YFSETQ. This CDR3 reads CASSLAGGVGGYTF. CDR3 in DNA: TGCGCCAGCAGCTTGGCTGGGGGGGTCGGTGGCTACACCTTC.

In this sample, this clone turned up once. The rearrangement joins TRBV10-2 to TRBJ2-5; tentatively, D is TRBD1 (6 bases). The CDR3 sequence is 14 residues long. Trimming removed 7 bases from V and 2 bases from J, with 14 bases in between. CDR1 is WSHSY and CDR2 is SAAADI in the germline V gene. CDR3 region: CASNPETGQETQYF. CDR3 nucleotide sequence: TGCGCCAGCAATCCGGAGACAGGACAAGAGACCCAGTACTTC.